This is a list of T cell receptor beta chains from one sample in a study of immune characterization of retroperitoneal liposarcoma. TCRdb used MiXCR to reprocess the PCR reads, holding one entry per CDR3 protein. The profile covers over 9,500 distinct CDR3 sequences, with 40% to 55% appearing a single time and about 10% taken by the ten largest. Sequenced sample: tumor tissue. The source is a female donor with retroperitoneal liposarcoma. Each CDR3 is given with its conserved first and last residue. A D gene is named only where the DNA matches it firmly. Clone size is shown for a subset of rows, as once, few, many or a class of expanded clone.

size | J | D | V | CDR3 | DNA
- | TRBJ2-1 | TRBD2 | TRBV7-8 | CASSLESGMSYNEQFF | TGTGCCAGCAGCTTAGAAAGCGGGATGTCCTACAATGAGCAGTTCTTC
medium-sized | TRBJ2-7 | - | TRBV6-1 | CASSEEYGTYEQYF | TGTGCCAGCAGTGAAGAGTACGGAACCTACGAGCAGTACTTC
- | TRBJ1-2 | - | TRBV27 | CASSSNPGHYGYTF | TGTGCCAGCAGTTCGAACCCCGGACACTATGGCTACACCTTC
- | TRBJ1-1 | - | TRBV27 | CVSSAGQSEAFF | TGTGTCAGCAGTGCCGGACAAAGTGAAGCTTTCTTT
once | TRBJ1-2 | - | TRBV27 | CASSPQMDRPLNGYTF | TGTGCCAGCAGCCCTCAAATGGACAGACCGCTCAATGGCTACACCTTC
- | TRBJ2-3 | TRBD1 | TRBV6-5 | CASSYRGLIDTQYF | TGTGCCAGCAGTTACAGGGGGCTCATTGATACGCAGTATTTT
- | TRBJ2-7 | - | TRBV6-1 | CASQVLSSYEQYF | TGTGCCAGCCAAGTCTTAAGCTCCTACGAGCAGTACTTC
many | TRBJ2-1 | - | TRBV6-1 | CASSRAGARDEQFF | TGTGCCAGCAGCCGGGCAGGGGCGCGGGATGAGCAGTTCTTC
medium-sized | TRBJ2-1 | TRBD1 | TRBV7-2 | CASSPRGGQGNSYEQFF | TGTGCCAGCAGCCCACGGGGCGGACAGGGCAACTCCTACGAGCAGTTCTTC
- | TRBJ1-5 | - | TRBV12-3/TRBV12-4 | CASSRTGGNQPQHF | TGTGCCAGCAGTCGCACAGGAGGCAATCAGCCCCAGCATTTT
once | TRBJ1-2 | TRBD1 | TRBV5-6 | CASSSDRGNGYTF | TGTGCCAGCAGTTCGGACAGGGGGAATGGCTACACCTTC
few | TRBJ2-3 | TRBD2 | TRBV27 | CASRLGLAGGPYADTQYF | TGTGCCAGCAGACTAGGACTAGCGGGAGGCCCTTATGCAGATACGCAGTATTTT
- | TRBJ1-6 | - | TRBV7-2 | CASLGVGNSPLHF | TGTGCCAGCTTGGGGGTCGGGAACTCACCCCTCCACTTT
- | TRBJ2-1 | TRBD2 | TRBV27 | CASSPELAGVGYNEQFF | TGTGCCAGCAGTCCAGAACTAGCGGGAGTAGGATACAATGAGCAGTTCTTC
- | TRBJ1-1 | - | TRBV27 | CATLPRAVQIQGTEAFF | TGTGCCACCCTCCCTCGGGCGGTACAAATTCAAGGAACTGAAGCTTTCTTT
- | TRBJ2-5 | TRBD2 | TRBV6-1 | CASGSLGGNEQYF | TGTGCCAGCGGGTCCCTGGGGGGGAATGAGCAGTACTTC
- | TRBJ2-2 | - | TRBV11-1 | CASSFLFPGLETGELFF | TGTGCCAGCAGCTTCTTATTTCCGGGACTCGAAACCGGGGAGCTGTTTTTT
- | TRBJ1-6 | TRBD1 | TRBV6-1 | CASSNRTGGGSPLHF | TGTGCCAGCAGTAACCGGACAGGGGGCGGTTCACCCCTCCACTTT
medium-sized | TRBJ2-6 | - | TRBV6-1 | CASRPDRSGANVLTF | TGTGCCAGCCGCCCGGACCGCTCTGGGGCCAACGTCCTGACTTTC
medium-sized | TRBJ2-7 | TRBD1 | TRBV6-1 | CASSDDPGQGSNEQYF | TGTGCCAGCAGTGACGACCCGGGACAGGGGTCCAACGAGCAGTACTTC
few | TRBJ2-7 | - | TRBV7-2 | CASSWGGEQYF | TGTGCCAGCAGCTGGGGCGGTGAGCAGTACTTC
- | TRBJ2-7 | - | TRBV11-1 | CASSTPGGNEQYF | TGTGCCAGCAGCACCCCGGGGGGCAATGAGCAGTACTTC
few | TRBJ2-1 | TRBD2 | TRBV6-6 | CASSYGGSSYNEQFF | TGTGCCAGCAGTTACGGCGGGAGCTCCTACAATGAGCAGTTCTTC
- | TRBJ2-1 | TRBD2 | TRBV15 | CATSPGGSSGARDEQFF | TGTGCCACCAGCCCCGGGGGGTCCAGCGGGGCTAGGGATGAGCAGTTCTTC
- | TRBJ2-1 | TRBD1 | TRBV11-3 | CASSLGPTGGQETQFF | TGTGCCAGCAGCTTAGGGCCGACAGGGGGCCAAGAGACCCAGTTCTTC
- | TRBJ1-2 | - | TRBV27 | CASKTRPDSYGYTF | TGTGCCAGCAAGACACGGCCGGATTCCTATGGCTACACCTTC
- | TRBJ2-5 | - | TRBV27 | CASRGAGTGETQYF | TGTGCCAGCAGGGGGGCAGGGACCGGAGAGACCCAGTACTTC
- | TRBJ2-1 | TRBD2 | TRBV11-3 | CASSLEFLAGDSLHF | TGTGCCAGCAGCTTAGAATTTCTAGCGGGAGATAGTCTCCACTTC
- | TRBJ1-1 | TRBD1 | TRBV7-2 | CASSRTGVNTEAFF | TGTGCCAGCAGTCGAACAGGGGTGAACACTGAAGCTTTCTTT
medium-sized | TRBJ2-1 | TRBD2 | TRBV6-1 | CASSSTSGATYEQFF | TGTGCCAGCAGTTCAACTAGCGGGGCGACCTACGAGCAGTTCTTC
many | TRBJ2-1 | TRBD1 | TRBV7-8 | CASSFRQGANYEQFF | TGTGCCAGCAGCTTCCGACAGGGGGCGAACTACGAGCAGTTCTTC
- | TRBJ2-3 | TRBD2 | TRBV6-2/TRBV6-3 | CASSGLAGGPDTQYF | TGTGCCAGCAGTGGACTAGCGGGAGGGCCAGATACGCAGTATTTT
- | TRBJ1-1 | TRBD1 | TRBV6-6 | CASSRRPDRGPLAFF | TGTGCCAGCAGTCGCCGCCCGGACAGGGGTCCTCTAGCTTTCTTT
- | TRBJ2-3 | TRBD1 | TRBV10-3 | CAISVNRGPDTQYF | TGTGCCATCAGTGTTAACAGGGGGCCAGATACGCAGTATTTT
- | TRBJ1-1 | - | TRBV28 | CASSLRADSEAFF | TGTGCCAGCAGTTTAAGGGCAGACTCTGAAGCTTTCTTT
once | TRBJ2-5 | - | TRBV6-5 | CASSYSGTVQETQYF | TGTGCCAGCAGTTACTCTGGGACGGTCCAAGAGACCCAGTACTTC
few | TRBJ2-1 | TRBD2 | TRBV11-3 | CASSIPGGNYEQFF | TGTGCCAGCAGCATTCCGGGAGGGAACTACGAGCAGTTCTTC
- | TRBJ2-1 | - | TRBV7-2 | CASSFPPSEQFF | TGTGCCAGCAGCTTCCCCCCGAGCGAGCAGTTCTTC
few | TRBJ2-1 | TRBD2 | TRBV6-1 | CASWGPSPAGGGNEQFF | TGTGCCAGCTGGGGCCCCAGCCCCGCGGGGGGCGGCAATGAGCAGTTCTTC
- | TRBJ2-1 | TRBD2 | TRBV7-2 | CASSLGREGYNEQFF | TGTGCCAGCAGCTTAGGTCGGGAGGGTTACAATGAGCAGTTCTTC
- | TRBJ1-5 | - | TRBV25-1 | CASSGQPNSNQPQHF | TGTGCCAGCAGCGGACAGCCGAATAGCAATCAGCCCCAGCATTTT
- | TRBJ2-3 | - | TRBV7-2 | CASSVGSGFADTLYF | TGTGCCAGCAGCGTAGGGAGTGGGTTTGCAGATACGCTGTATTTT
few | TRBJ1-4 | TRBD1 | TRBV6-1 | CASSRTGGMGEKLFF | TGTGCCAGCTCGAGGACAGGGGGCATGGGTGAAAAACTGTTTTTT
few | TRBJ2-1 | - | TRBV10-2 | CASYEGYNEQFF | TGCGCCAGCTACGAGGGGTACAATGAGCAGTTCTTC
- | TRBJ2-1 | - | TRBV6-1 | CASSDRVEGLYEQFF | TGTGCCAGCAGTGACCGGGTCGAGGGGCTCTACGAGCAGTTCTTC
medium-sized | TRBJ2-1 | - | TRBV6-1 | CASSEMVGGFYEQFF | TGTGCCAGCAGTGAAATGGTAGGTGGGTTCTACGAGCAGTTCTTC
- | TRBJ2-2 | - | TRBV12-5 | CASAGNTGELFF | TGTGCTAGTGCCGGGAACACCGGGGAGCTGTTTTTT
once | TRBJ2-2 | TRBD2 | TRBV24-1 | CATSDSLAGETGELFF | TGTGCCACCAGTGATTCATTAGCGGGAGAGACCGGGGAGCTGTTTTTT